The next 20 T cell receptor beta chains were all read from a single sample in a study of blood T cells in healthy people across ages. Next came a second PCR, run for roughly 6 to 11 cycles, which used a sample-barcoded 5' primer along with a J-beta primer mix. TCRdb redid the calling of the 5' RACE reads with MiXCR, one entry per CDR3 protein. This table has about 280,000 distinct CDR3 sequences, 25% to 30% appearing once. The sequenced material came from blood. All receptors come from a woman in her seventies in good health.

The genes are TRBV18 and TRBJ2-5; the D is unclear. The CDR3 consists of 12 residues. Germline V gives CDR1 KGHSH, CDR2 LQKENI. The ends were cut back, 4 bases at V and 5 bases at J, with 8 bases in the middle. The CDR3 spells CASSQYSETQYF. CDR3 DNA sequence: TGTGCCAGCTCACAGTACTCGGAGACCCAGTACTTC.

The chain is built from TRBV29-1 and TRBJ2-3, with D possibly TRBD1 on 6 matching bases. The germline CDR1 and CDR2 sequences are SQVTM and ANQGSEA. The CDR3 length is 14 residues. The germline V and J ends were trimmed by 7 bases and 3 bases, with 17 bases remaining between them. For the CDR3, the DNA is TGCAGCGGGGGGCTACCCGGTTTTACAGATACGCAGTATTTT. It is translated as CSGGLPGFTDTQYF.

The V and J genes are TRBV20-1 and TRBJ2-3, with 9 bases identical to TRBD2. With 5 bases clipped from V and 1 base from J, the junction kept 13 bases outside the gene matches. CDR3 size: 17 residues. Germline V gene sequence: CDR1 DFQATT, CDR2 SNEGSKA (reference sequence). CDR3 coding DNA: TGCAGTGCTTCTAGCGGGACGGAACAAGGGGGCACAGATACGCAGTATTTT. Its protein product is CSASSGTEQGGTDTQYF.

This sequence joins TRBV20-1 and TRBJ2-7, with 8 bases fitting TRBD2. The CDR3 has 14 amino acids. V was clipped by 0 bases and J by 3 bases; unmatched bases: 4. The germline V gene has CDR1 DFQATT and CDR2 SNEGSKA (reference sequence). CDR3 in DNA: TGCAGTGCTAGAGATTCACTAGCGGACTACGAGCAGTACTTC. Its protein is CSARDSLADYEQYF.

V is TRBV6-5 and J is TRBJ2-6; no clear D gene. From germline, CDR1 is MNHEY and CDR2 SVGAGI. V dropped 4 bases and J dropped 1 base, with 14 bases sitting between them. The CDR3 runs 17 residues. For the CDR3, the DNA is TGTGCCAGCAGTTTAGGTGCCAGAACGTCTGGGGCCAACGTCCTGACTTTC. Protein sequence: CASSLGARTSGANVLTF.

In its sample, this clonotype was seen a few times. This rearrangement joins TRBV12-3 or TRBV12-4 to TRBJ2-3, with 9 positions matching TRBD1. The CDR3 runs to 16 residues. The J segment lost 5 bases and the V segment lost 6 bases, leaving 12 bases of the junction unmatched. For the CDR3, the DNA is TGTGCCAGCAGACCCGGGACAGGGATTGCGGAAGATACGCAGTATTTT. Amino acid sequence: CASRPGTGIAEDTQYF.

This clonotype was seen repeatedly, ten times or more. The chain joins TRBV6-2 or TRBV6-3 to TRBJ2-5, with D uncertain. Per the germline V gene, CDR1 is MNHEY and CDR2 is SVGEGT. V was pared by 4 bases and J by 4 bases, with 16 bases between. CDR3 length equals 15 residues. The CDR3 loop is CASSLSPAIGETQYF. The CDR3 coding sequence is TGTGCCAGCAGTTTAAGCCCAGCCATCGGAGAGACCCAGTACTTC.

The CDR3: CASNEADSYEQYF. The CDR3 DNA reads as TGTGCCAGCAATGAGGCTGATAGCTACGAGCAGTACTTC. The V gene is TRBV28, the J gene TRBJ2-7; no clear D gene. Germline V gives CDR1 MDHEN, CDR2 SYDVKM. The CDR3 spans 13 residues. With 7 bases removed from V and 3 bases from J, the gap between germline ends came to 13 bases.

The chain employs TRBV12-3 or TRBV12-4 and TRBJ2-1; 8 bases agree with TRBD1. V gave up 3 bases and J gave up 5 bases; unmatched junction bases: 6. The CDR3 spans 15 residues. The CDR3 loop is CASSFPRTGNNEQFF. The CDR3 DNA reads TGTGCCAGCAGTTTCCCCAGGACAGGGAACAATGAGCAGTTCTTC.

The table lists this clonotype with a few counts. The CDR3 DNA reads as TGCAGTGCTACCTATCCGTGGGACAGTGGTCGGGAGACCCAGTACTTC. Protein sequence: CSATYPWDSGRETQYF. The chain carries TRBV20-1 and TRBJ2-5; 7 bases agree with TRBD1. From germline, CDR1 is DFQATT and CDR2 SNEGSKA (reference sequence). CDR3 size: 16 residues. The J segment lost 5 bases and the V segment lost 4 bases, leaving 16 bases of the junction unmatched.

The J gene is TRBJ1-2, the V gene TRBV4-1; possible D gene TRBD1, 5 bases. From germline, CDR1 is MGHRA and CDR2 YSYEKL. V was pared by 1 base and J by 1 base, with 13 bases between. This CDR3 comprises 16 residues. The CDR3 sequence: CASSQVIKGSNYGYTF. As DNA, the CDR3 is TGCGCCAGCAGCCAAGTTATTAAGGGGAGTAACTATGGCTACACCTTC.

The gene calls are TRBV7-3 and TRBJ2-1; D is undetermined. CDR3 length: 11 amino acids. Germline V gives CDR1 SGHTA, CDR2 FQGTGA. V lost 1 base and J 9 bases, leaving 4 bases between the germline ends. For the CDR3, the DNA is TGTGCCAGCAGCTTAATGGGTGAGCAGTTCTTC. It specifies CASSLMGEQFF.

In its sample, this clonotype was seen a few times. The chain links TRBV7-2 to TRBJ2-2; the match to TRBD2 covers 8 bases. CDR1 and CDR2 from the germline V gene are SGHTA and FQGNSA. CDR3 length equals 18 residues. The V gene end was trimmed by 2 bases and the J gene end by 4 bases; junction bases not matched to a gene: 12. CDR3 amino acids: CASSLILAGLSSTGELFF. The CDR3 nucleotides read TGTGCCAGCAGCTTAATTCTAGCGGGCTTGTCGAGCACCGGGGAGCTGTTTTTT.

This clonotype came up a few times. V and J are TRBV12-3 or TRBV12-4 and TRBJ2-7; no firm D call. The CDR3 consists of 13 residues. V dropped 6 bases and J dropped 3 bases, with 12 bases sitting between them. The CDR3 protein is CASSPGPVYEQYF. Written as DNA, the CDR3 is TGTGCCAGCAGCCCCGGGCCGGTCTACGAGCAGTACTTC.

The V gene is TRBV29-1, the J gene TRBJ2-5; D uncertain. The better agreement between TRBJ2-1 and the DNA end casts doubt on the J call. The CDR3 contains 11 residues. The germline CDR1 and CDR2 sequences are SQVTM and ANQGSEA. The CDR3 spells CSVAAYNEQFF. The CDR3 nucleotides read TGCAGCGTTGCGGCGTACAATGAGCAGTTCTTC.

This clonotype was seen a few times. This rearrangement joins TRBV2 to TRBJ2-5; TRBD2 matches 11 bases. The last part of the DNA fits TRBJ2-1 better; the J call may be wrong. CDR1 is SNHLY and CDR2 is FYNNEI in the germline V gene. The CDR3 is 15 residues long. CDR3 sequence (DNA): TGTGCCAGCAGGTTAGCGGGAGGGCCTCTGAATGAGCAGTTCTTC. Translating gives CASRLAGGPLNEQFF.

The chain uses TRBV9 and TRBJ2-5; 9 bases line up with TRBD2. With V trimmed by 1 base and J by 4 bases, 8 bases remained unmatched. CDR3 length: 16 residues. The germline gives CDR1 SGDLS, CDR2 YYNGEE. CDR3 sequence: CASSVNAGGRVETQYF. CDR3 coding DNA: TGTGCCAGCAGCGTAAACGCGGGAGGGAGGGTAGAGACCCAGTACTTC.

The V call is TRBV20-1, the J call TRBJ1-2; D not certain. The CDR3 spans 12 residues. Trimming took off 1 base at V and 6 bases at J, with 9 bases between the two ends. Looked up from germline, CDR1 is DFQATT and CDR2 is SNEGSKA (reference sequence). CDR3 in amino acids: CSARVREHGYTF. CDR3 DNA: TGCAGTGCTAGAGTAAGGGAACATGGCTACACCTTC.

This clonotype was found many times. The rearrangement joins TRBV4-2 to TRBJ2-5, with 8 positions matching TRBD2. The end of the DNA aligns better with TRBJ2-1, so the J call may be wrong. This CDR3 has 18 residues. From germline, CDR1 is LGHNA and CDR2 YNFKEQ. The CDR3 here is CASSQDSGFSGRSDEQFF. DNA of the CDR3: TGTGCCAGCAGCCAAGATTCGGGTTTCAGCGGGAGATCAGATGAGCAGTTCTTC.

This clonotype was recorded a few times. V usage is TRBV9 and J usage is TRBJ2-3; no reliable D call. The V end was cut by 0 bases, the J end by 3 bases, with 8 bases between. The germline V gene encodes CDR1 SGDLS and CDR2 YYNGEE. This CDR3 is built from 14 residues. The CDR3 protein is CASSVGGKTDTQYF. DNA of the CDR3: TGTGCCAGCAGCGTAGGTGGCAAAACAGATACGCAGTATTTT.